Listed below are T cell receptor beta chains from one sample, sequenced in a study of early T cells in non-severe SARS-CoV-2 infection. MiXCR was run by TCRdb on the 5' RACE reads, yielding one entry per CDR3 protein. Here the sample spans nearly 50,000 distinct CDR3 sequences, 6.2% being singletons. This specimen was whole blood, taken at baseline. The receptor source for this set is an adult who was a healthcare worker with PCR-confirmed SARS-CoV-2 infection or an uninfected control (not recorded which). Each CDR3 is given with its conserved first and last residue. Each record gives: clone size, D gene, V gene, J gene, CDR3 DNA, CDR3 protein. A D gene is named only where the DNA matches it firmly. Expanded clones get a size class; other rows say once, few or many, or leave the size out.

>many|.|TRBV6-1|TRBJ1-5
TGTGCCAGCAGTCTCACTGACGGGGGCAATCAGCCCCAGCATTTT
CASSLTDGGNQPQHF
>.|.|TRBV12-3/TRBV12-4|TRBJ1-2
TGTGCCAGCAGTTTAGCCGGGTCGGGCTACACCTTC
CASSLAGSGYTF
>.|.|TRBV6-1|TRBJ2-5
TGTGCCAGCAGCGTGCAGGTACAAGAGACCCAGTACTTC
CASSVQVQETQYF
>few|TRBD2|TRBV7-2|TRBJ2-3
TGTGCCAGCAGCTTAGGCAGTAGCGGGAGGTGGGGAGATACGCAGTATTTT
CASSLGSSGRWGDTQYF
>many|TRBD2|TRBV7-6|TRBJ2-2
TGTGCCAGCAGCTTAGATACGACTAGCGGAACGAACACCGGGGAGCTGTTTTTT
CASSLDTTSGTNTGELFF
>many|.|TRBV20-1|TRBJ2-7
TGCAGTGCTGGCGGCTCCTACGAGCAGTACTTC
CSAGGSYEQYF
>many|TRBD2|TRBV10-3|TRBJ2-3
TGTGCCATCAGTCCCGGGACTAGTCAATCAGATACGCAGTATTTT
CAISPGTSQSDTQYF
>.|.|TRBV2|TRBJ2-2
TGTGCCAGCAGTGAAACGTGGACCGACACCGGGGAGCTGTTTTTT
CASSETWTDTGELFF
>many|.|TRBV7-3|TRBJ2-3
TGTGCCAGCAGCTTAACTAGCGGAAACACAGATACGCAGTATTTT
CASSLTSGNTDTQYF
>many|TRBD1|TRBV29-1|TRBJ1-1
TGCAGCGTCGACCCCTCAACAGGGGCTGAAGCTTTCTTT
CSVDPSTGAEAFF
>few|.|TRBV6-2/TRBV6-3|TRBJ2-7
TGTGCCAGCAGTCAGCCGAGGGCCTTAAACTCGGGCGAGCAGTACTTC
CASSQPRALNSGEQYF
>many|TRBD2|TRBV20-1|TRBJ2-7
TGCAGTGCGCTTGGGAGGACTAGCGTGACGGAGGGGGCCTACGAGCAGTACTTC
CSALGRTSVTEGAYEQYF
>many|.|TRBV28|TRBJ2-5
TGTGCCAGCAGTCCGACAACAGGTCACCAAGAGACCCAGTACTTC
CASSPTTGHQETQYF
>few|.|TRBV5-1|TRBJ2-7
TGCGCCAGCAGCACCCTCAGGGAGGGGGGAGAGCAGTACTTC
CASSTLREGGEQYF
>.|TRBD1|TRBV6-6|TRBJ2-7
TGTGCCAGCAGCCGCACGGGACAGGTTTACGAGCAGTACTTC
CASSRTGQVYEQYF
>.|.|TRBV5-1|TRBJ1-3
TGCGCCAGCAGCTGGGACACGAGCTCTGGAAACACCATATATTTT
CASSWDTSSGNTIYF
>few|.|TRBV18|TRBJ2-5
TGTGCCAGCTCACCCAGGAGACAAGAGACCCAGTACTTC
CASSPRRQETQYF
>.|TRBD2|TRBV2|TRBJ2-1
TGTGCCAGCAAATCGGGACTAGCGGGTTACAATGAGCAGTTCTTC
CASKSGLAGYNEQFF
>few|.|TRBV7-3|TRBJ2-3
TGTGCCAGCAGTTGGGGCGGCGCCCACACAGATACGCAGTATTTT
CASSWGGAHTDTQYF
>.|.|TRBV7-2|TRBJ1-4
TGTGCCAGCAGCTTAGAAATAGGCCCAACTAATGAAAAACTGTTTTTT
CASSLEIGPTNEKLFF
>.|.|TRBV3-1|TRBJ1-6
TGTGCCAGCAGCCAAGAAACAGAGAATTCACCCCTCCACTTT
CASSQETENSPLHF
>few|.|TRBV5-1|TRBJ2-1
TGCGCCAGCAGCTTGGGACAGGCTTCATCCTACAATGAGCAGTTCTTC
CASSLGQASSYNEQFF
>.|TRBD1|TRBV5-6|TRBJ1-1
TGTGCCAGCAGCTTTGAGGACAGGGCCTACACTGAAGCTTTCTTT
CASSFEDRAYTEAFF
>.|.|TRBV7-8|TRBJ2-7
TGTGCCAGCAGCTCCCGGGACGGAGGATTTTACGAGCAGTACTTC
CASSSRDGGFYEQYF
>.|.|TRBV7-9|TRBJ2-1
TGTGCCAGCAGCGTTATGGGGGAGCCCTTCTACAATGAGCAGTTCTTC
CASSVMGEPFYNEQFF
>few|TRBD1|TRBV6-1|TRBJ2-2
TGTGCCAGCAGGGGACAGGTCAGCACCGGGGAGCTGTTTTTT
CASRGQVSTGELFF
>many|TRBD1|TRBV4-2|TRBJ1-4
TGTGCCAGCAGCCAAGGGACAGGAGGGGGTGAAAAACTGTTTTTT
CASSQGTGGGEKLFF
>many|.|TRBV11-2|TRBJ2-7
TGTGCCAGCAGCTTAGGCTCAGGGAGGTACGAGCAGTACTTC
CASSLGSGRYEQYF
>many|.|TRBV2|TRBJ2-3
TGTGCCAGCAGTCAAGACAGGTCCAGCACAGATACGCAGTATTTT
CASSQDRSSTDTQYF
>few|.|TRBV7-9|TRBJ2-2
TGTGCCAGCAGCTTAAGTGGGGAGCTGTTTTTT
CASSLSGELFF
>.|TRBD1|TRBV20-1|TRBJ1-5
TGCAGTGCGACGGACAGGGGGCAACGTCAGCCCCAGCATTTT
CSATDRGQRQPQHF
>many|.|TRBV13|TRBJ2-7
TGTGCCAGCAGCGACCGGGACAAGACCTACGAGCAGTACTTC
CASSDRDKTYEQYF
>few|.|TRBV7-9|TRBJ1-1
TGTGCCAGCATCGAAACCCTTGAGGGACGAACGGGGGCTTTCTTT
CASIETLEGRTGAFF
>.|.|TRBV7-2|TRBJ1-6
TGTGCCAGCAGCCCCCACGGACAGATTCCATATTCACCCCTCCACTTT
CASSPHGQIPYSPLHF
>few|TRBD2|TRBV4-3|TRBJ2-3
TGCGCCAGCAGCCGCCAACTAGCGGGGAACACAGATACGCAGTATTTT
CASSRQLAGNTDTQYF
>.|.|TRBV7-8|TRBJ1-6
TGTGCCAGCAGCCCAGGCCGGAACCTCTATAATTCACCCCTCCACTTT
CASSPGRNLYNSPLHF
>few|.|TRBV10-3|TRBJ2-3
TGTGCCATCAGTGAGCGGGGCGATAGCACAGATACGCAGTATTTT
CAISERGDSTDTQYF
>many|TRBD1|TRBV11-3|TRBJ2-3
TGTGCCAGCAGCTTCTTTTCTGGACAGGGTCAAACAGATACGCAGTATTTT
CASSFFSGQGQTDTQYF
>.|.|TRBV9|TRBJ2-7
TGTGCCAGCAGCAGGATTGGGAGCGAGCAGTACTTC
CASSRIGSEQYF
>few|.|TRBV5-1|TRBJ2-7
TGCGCCAGCAGCTCTAAGGCGGTGACCTACGAGCAGTACTTC
CASSSKAVTYEQYF
>many|.|TRBV7-2|TRBJ2-3
TGTGCCAGCAGCTATGGACGGATCACAGATACGCAGTATTTT
CASSYGRITDTQYF
>many|TRBD2|TRBV5-4|TRBJ2-7
TGTGCCAGCAGCGAGGCTAGCGGGAGCTCCTACGAGCAGTACTTC
CASSEASGSSYEQYF
>many|TRBD1|TRBV3-1|TRBJ1-2
TGTGCCAGCAGCCCCCGGACAGGGACCTATCGGGGCTACACCTTC
CASSPRTGTYRGYTF
>many|.|TRBV11-2|TRBJ2-3
TGTGCCAGCAGCTTAGGGCGCCATTCGGGGCGTCTCACAGATACGCAGTATTTT
CASSLGRHSGRLTDTQYF
>.|TRBD1|TRBV6-6|TRBJ1-4
TGTGCCAGCAGTTACTCCGGGACAGGGGATGAAAAACTGTTTTTT
CASSYSGTGDEKLFF
>.|.|TRBV28|TRBJ2-7
TGTGCCAGCAGCTCGGTAAACTCCTACGAGCAGTACTTC
CASSSVNSYEQYF
>many|TRBD2|TRBV3-1|TRBJ2-1
TGTGCCAGCAGCCAAGAAGCTAGCGGGTACTCCTACAATGAGCAGTTCTTC
CASSQEASGYSYNEQFF
>many|TRBD2|TRBV20-1|TRBJ2-1
TGCAGTGCTAGCGCTTTATTAGCGGGAACTAACCACAATGAGCAGTTCTTC
CSASALLAGTNHNEQFF
>many|.|TRBV4-1|TRBJ1-2
TGCGCCAGCAGCCAAACCACAGGGTATGGCTACACCTTC
CASSQTTGYGYTF
>many|.|TRBV19|TRBJ1-1
TGTGCCAGTAGTATGCTCATTGGACCTGAAGCTTTCTTT
CASSMLIGPEAFF
>many|.|TRBV6-4|TRBJ1-4
TGTGCCAGCAGTGAAGGGACTGGCCGCGCTGAAAAACTGTTTTTT
CASSEGTGRAEKLFF
>few|TRBD2|TRBV5-1|TRBJ2-3
TGCGCCAGCAGCTTGGGACTAGCGGCTAGCACAGATACGCAGTATTTT
CASSLGLAASTDTQYF
>.|.|TRBV10-3|TRBJ2-7
TGTGCCATCTTCAACGGGAAGGGAGGCGAGCAGTACTTC
CAIFNGKGGEQYF
>.|.|TRBV19|TRBJ2-7
TGTGCCAGTAGTATTGGACCCGGTACACCTTACGAGCAGTACTTC
CASSIGPGTPYEQYF
>.|.|TRBV7-8|TRBJ2-5
TGTGCCAGCAGCACCCCCGAAGAGACCCAGTACTTC
CASSTPEETQYF
>many|.|TRBV20-1|TRBJ2-7
TGCAGTGCTAGAGCGGAGGGTACAGATTCCTACGAGCAGTACTTC
CSARAEGTDSYEQYF
>.|.|TRBV10-3|TRBJ2-2
TGTGCCATCAGAGTTACAGGGACCCCGAACACCGGGGAGCTGTTTTTT
CAIRVTGTPNTGELFF
>.|TRBD1|TRBV24-1|TRBJ2-1
TGTGCCACCAGCAAGGGGGCGGCCCACAATGAGCAGTTCTTC
CATSKGAAHNEQFF
>many|.|TRBV20-1|TRBJ2-7
TGCAGTGCTAGCAAAGGGTACGAGCAGTACTTC
CSASKGYEQYF
>.|.|TRBV12-3/TRBV12-4|TRBJ2-3
TGTGCCAGCAGTTCCTCCCGGGGCAATACGCAGTATTTT
CASSSSRGNTQYF